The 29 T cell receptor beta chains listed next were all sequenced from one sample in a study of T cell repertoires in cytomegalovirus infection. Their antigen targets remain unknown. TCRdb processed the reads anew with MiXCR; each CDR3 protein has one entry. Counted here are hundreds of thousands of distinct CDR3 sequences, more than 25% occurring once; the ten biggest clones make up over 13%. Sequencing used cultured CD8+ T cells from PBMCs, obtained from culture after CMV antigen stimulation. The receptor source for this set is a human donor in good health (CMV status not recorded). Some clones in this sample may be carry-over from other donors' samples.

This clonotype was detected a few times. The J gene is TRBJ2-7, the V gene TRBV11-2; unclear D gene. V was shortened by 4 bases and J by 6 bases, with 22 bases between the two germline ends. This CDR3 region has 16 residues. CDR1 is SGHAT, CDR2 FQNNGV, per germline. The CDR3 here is CASSWFGWASRFEQYF. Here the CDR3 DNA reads TGTGCCAGCAGCTGGTTCGGTTGGGCGTCAAGATTCGAGCAGTACTTC.

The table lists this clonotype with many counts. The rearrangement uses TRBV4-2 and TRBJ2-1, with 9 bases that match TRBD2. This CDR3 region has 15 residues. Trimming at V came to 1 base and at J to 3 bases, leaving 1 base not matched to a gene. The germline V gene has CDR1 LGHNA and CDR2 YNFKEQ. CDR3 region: CASSQGLADYNEQFF. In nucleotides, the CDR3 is TGTGCCAGCAGCCAAGGACTAGCGGACTACAATGAGCAGTTCTTC.

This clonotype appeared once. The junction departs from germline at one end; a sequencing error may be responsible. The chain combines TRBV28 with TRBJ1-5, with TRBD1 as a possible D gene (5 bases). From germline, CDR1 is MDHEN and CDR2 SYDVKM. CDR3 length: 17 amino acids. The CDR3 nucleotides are TGTGTCAGCAGCCACCCGAAGAGGGGCGGGAGCAATCAGCCCCAGCATTTT. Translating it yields CVSSHPKRGGSNQPQHF.

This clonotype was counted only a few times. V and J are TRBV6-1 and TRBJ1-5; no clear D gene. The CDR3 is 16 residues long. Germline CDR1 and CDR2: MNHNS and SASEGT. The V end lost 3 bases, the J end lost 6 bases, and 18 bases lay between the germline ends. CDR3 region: CASSDLRGGMGQPQHF. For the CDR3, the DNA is TGTGCCAGCAGTGACCTTCGAGGAGGGATGGGTCAGCCCCAGCATTTT.

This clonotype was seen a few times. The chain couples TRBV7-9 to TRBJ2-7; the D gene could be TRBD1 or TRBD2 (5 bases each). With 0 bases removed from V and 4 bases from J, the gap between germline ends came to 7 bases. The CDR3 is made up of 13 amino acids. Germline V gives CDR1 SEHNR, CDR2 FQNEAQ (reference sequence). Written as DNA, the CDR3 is TGTGCCAGCAGCTTAGCATGGGGGTACGAGCAGTACGTC. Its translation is CASSLAWGYEQYV.

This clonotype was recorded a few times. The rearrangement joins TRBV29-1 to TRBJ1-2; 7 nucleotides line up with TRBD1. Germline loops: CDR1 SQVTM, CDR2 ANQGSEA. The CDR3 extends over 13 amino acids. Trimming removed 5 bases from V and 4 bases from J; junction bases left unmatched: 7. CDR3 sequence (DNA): TGCAGCGTTCCCATCGACAGGGCCTATGGCTACACCTTC. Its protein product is CSVPIDRAYGYTF.

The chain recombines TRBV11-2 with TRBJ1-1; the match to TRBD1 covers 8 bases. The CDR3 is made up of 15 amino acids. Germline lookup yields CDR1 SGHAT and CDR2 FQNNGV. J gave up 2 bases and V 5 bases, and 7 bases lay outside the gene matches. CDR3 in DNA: TGTGCCAGCAGCACCCTGGGACAGGACAACACTGAAGCTTTCTTT. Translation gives CASSTLGQDNTEAFF.

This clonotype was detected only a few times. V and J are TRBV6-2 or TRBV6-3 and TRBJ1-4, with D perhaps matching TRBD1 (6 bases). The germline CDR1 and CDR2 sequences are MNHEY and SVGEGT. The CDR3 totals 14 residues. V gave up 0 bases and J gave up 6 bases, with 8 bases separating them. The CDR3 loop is CASSYSGGDEKLFF. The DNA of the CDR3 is TGTGCCAGCAGTTACTCCGGGGGCGATGAAAAACTGTTTTTT.

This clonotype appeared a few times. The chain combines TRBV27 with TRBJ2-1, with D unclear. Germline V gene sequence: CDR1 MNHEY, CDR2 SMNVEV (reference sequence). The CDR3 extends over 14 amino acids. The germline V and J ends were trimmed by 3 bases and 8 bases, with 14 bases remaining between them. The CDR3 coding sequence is TGTGCCAGCAGTTTTGGGAACTACCCTCATGAGCAGTTCTTC. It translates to CASSFGNYPHEQFF.

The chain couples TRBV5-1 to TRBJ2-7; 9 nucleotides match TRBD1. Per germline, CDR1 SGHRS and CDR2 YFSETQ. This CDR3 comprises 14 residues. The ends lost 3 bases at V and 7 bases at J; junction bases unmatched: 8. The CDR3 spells CASSSTGGIKEQYV. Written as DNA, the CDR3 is TGCGCCAGCAGCTCGACAGGGGGAATAAAAGAGCAGTACGTC.

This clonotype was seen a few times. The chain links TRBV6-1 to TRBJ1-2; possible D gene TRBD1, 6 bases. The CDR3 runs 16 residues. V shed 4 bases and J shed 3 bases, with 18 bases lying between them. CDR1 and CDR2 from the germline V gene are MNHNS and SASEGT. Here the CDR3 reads CASSALTGSAYYGYTF. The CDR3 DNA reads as TGTGCCAGCAGTGCTTTAACAGGGTCAGCCTACTATGGCTACACCTTC.

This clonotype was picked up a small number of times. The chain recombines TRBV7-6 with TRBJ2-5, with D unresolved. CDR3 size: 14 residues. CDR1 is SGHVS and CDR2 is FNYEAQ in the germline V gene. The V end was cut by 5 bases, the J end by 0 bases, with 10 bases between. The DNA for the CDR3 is TGTGCCAGCAGCCCTAGAGTGTACCAAGAGACCCAGTACTTC. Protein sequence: CASSPRVYQETQYF.

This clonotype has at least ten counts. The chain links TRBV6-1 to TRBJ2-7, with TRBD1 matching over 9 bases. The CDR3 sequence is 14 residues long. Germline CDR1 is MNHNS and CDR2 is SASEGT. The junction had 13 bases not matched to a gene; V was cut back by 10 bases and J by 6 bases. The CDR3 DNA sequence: TGTGCCACCGGGACAGGGCTGGGATCTCGCGAGCAGTACGTC. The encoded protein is CATGTGLGSREQYV.

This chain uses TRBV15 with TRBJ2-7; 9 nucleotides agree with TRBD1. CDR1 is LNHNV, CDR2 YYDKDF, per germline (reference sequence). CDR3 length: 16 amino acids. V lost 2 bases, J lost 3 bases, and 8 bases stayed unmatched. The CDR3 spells CATSRKQGALIYEQYF. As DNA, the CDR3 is TGTGCCACCAGCAGAAAACAGGGGGCTCTGATCTACGAGCAGTACTTC.

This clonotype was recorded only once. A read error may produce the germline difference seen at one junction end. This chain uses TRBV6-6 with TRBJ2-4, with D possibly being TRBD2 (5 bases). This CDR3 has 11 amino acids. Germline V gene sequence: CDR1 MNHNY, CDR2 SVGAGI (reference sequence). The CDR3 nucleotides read TGTGCCAACAGTTACGGGGACATTCAGTACTTC. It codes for CANSYGDIQYF.

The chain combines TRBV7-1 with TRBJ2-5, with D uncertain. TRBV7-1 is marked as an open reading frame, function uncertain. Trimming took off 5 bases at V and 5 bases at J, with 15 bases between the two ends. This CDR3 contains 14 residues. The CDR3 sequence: CASSAPQPRETQYF. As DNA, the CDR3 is TGTGCCAGCAGCGCACCCCAGCCCCGGGAGACCCAGTACTTC.

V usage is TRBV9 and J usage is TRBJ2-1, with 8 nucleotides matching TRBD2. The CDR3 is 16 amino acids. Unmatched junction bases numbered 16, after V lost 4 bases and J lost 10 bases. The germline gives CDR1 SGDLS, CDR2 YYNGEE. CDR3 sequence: CASSQEAGLGSREQFF. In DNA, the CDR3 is TGTGCCAGCAGCCAAGAGGCGGGACTAGGGTCCCGGGAGCAGTTCTTC.

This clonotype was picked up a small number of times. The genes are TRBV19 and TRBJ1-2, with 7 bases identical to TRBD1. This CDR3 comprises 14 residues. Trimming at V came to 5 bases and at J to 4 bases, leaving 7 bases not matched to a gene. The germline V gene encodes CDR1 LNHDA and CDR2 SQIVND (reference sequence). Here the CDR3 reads CASSWDRFGYGYTF. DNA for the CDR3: TGTGCCAGTAGTTGGGACAGATTCGGCTATGGCTACACCTTC.

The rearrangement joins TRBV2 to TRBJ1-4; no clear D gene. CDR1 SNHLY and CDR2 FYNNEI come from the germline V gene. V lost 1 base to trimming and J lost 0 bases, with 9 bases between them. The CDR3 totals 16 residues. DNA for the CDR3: TGTGCCAGCAGTGAAGGGTTAGGGACAACTAATGAAAAACTGTTTTTT. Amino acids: CASSEGLGTTNEKLFF.

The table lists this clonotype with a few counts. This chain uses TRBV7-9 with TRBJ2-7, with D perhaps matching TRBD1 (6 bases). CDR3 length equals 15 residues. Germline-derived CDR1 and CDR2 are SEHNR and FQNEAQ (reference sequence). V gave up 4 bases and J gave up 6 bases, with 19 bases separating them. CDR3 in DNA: TGTGCCAGCAGCTCGACCGGGACACTGGAATTCGAGCAGTACTTC. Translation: CASSSTGTLEFEQYF.

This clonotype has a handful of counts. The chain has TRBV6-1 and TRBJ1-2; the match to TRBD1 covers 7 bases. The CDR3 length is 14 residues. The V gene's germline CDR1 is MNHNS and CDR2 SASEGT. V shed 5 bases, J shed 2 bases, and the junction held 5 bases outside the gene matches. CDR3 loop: CASSLGQQNYGYTF. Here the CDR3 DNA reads TGTGCCAGCAGTTTGGGACAGCAAAACTATGGCTACACCTTC.

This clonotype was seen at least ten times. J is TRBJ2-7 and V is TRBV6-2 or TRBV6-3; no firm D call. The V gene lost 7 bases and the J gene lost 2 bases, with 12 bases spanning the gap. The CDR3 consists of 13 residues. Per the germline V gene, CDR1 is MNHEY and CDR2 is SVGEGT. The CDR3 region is CASISSTTYEQYF. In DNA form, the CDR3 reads TGTGCCAGCATCTCCAGCACGACCTACGAGCAGTACTTC.

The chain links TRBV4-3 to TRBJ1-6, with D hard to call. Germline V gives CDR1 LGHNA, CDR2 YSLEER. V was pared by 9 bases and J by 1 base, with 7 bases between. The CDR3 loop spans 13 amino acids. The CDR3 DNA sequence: TGCGCCAGTTCCGGGTCCTATAATTCACCCCTCCACTTT. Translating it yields CASSGSYNSPLHF.

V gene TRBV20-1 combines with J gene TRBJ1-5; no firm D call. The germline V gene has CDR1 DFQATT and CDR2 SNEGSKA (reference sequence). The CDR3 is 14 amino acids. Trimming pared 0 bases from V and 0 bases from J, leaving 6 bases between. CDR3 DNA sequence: TGCAGTGCTAGAGATCCAGGTAGCAATCAGCCCCAGCATTTT. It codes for CSARDPGSNQPQHF.

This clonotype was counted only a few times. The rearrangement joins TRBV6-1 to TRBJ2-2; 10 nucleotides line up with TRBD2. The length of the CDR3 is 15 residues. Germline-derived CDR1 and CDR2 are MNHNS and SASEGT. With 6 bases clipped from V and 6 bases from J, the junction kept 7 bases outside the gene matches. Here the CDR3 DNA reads TGTGCCAGCAGGAGCGGGGGGGCTTGGCCCGGGGAGCTGTTTTTT. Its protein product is CASRSGGAWPGELFF.

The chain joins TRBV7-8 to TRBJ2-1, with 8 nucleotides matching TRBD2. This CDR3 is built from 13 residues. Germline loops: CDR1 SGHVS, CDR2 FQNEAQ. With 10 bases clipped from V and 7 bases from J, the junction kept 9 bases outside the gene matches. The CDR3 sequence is CATRVAGRNEQFF. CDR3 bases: TGTGCCACCCGGGTAGCGGGGAGGAATGAGCAGTTCTTC.

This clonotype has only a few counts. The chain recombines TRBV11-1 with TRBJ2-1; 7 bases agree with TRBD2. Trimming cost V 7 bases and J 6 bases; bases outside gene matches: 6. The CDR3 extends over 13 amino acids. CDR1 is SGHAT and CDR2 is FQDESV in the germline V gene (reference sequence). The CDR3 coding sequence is TGTGCCAGCAATCGGGCGGGGGTCAATGAGCAGTTCTTC. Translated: CASNRAGVNEQFF.

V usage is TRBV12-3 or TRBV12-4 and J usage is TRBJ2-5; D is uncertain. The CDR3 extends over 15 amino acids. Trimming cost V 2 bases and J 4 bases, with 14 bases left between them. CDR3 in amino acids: CASSLMPPEGETQYF. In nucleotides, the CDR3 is TGTGCCAGCAGTTTAATGCCCCCGGAAGGAGAGACCCAGTACTTC.

DNA for the CDR3: TGCAGTGCTAGTATCTTCTTAGGTGGGGACCAAGAGACCCAGTACTTC. Translated, it gives CSASIFLGGDQETQYF. The rearrangement joins TRBV20-1 to TRBJ2-5; D uncertain. The CDR3 has 16 residues. Deletions cut 3 bases from V and 0 bases from J, with 17 bases between. CDR1 is DFQATT, CDR2 SNEGSKA, per germline (reference sequence).